The clone carrying this T cell receptor beta chain has only one observation. Its matching antigen is unknown. The data stem from a study of shared clonotypes between healthy human individuals. The table came from immunoSEQ multiplex PCR; TCRdb's copy has only in-frame clones and leaves some out. This table has around 700,000 clones, roughly 70% appearing once. Study findings and constraints: At large depth, rarefaction still showed sorted-subset sequencing to be incomplete.

Input material: memory CD4+ T cells sorted from blood. Subset in this sample: CD45RA-negative fraction. This sequence originates from a woman aged 25 to 39 in good health.

The CDR3 DNA reads TGTGCCACCACCTTAGCGGGAATCTCAGATACGCAGTATTTT. This sequence encodes CATTLAGISDTQYF. The chain combines TRBV15 with TRBJ2-3; 8 nucleotides agree with TRBD2. Germline CDR1 LNHNV, CDR2 YYDKDF (reference sequence). With V trimmed by 7 bases and J by 4 bases, 7 bases remained unmatched. The CDR3 totals 14 residues.